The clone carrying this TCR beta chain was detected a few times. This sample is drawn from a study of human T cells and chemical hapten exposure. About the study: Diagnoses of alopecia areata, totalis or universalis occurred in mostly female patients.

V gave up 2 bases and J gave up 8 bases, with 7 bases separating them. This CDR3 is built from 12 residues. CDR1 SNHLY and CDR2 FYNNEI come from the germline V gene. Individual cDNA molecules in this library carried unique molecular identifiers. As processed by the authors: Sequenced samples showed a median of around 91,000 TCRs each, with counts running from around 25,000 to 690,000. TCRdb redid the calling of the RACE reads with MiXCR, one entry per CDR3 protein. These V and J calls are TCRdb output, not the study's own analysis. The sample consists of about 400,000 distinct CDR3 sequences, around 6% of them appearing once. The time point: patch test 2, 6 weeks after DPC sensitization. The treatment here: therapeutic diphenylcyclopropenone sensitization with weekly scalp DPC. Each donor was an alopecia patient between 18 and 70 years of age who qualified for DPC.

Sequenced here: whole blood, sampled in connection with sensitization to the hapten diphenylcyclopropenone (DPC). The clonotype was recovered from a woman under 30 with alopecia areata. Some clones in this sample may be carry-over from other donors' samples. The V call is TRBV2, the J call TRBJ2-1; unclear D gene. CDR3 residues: CASSEIRHEQFF. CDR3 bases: TGTGCCAGCAGTGAAATTCGGCATGAGCAGTTCTTC.